These 11 T cell receptor beta chains originate from one sample sequenced in a study of cytomegalovirus exposure and HLA in healthy donors. PCR amplification relied on 60 Vbeta primers (plus 13 Jbeta primers). TCRdb's table, derived via immunoSEQ multiplex PCR, lists solely in-frame clones and lacks some. The sample has 160,000 or so clones; around three quarters are singletons. Sample: PBMCs. These receptors were obtained from a man aged 35-49 years in good health and CMV-seronegative.

The chain has TRBV6-5 and TRBJ2-6; D perhaps matches TRBD2 (5 bases). Germline CDR1 and CDR2: MNHEY and SVGAGI. Trimming stripped 2 bases from V and 2 bases from J, with 7 bases between. The CDR3 is 15 amino acids. CDR3 sequence (DNA): TGTGCCAGCAGTTACGTGAGGGCTGGGGCCAACGTCCTGACTTTC. Translation gives CASSYVRAGANVLTF.

As regards this clone: Germline and junction disagree at one end, which may indicate a read error. The sample carries other DNA sequences with the same CDR3. The V call is TRBV4-2, the J call TRBJ2-2; D possibly corresponds to TRBD2 (5 bases). CDR3 size: 15 residues. Germline V gives CDR1 LGHNA, CDR2 YNFKEQ. The CDR3 bases are TGTGCCAGCAGCCAACGATCTGTAGAAACCGGGGAGCTGTTCTTT. As protein: CASSQRSVETGELFF.

Concerning this clone itself: A junction boundary mismatches the germline segment, possibly from a read error. This sequence joins TRBV2 and TRBJ2-6, with D maybe TRBD1 (6 bases). CDR3 length: 16 residues. Germline V gene lookup returns CDR1 SNHLY and CDR2 FYNNEI. This chain's CDR3 is CASLAEWGLGANGLTF. CDR3 nucleotide sequence: TGTGCCAGCCTCGCGGAGTGGGGGCTTGGGGCCAACGGCCTGACTTTC.

In DNA, the CDR3 is TGTGCCAGCAGTTACTCGAGGCAGGGGGCTGAAGCTTTCTTT. Residues: CASSYSRQGAEAFF. The gene calls are TRBV6-5 and TRBJ1-1, with 7 positions matching TRBD1. J gave up 6 bases and V 0 bases, and 4 bases lay outside the gene matches. This CDR3 spans 14 amino acids. Germline CDR1 MNHEY, CDR2 SVGAGI.

This chain joins TRBV21-1 and TRBJ2-7; the D call in the table, TRBD2, was not verified against the DNA. TRBV21-1 is described as a pseudogene. The CDR3 runs 13 residues. Here the CDR3 DNA reads TGTGTCAGCAGCAAAGCTGGAGGCGACGAGCAGTACGTC. Translating gives CVSSKAGGDEQYV.

This clone was counted between two and nine times. This chain uses TRBV6-5 with TRBJ1-3; no definite D call. There are 14 residues in the CDR3. The V end was cut by 6 bases, the J end by 0 bases, with 9 bases between. Per the germline V gene, CDR1 is MNHEY and CDR2 is SVGAGI. CDR3 nucleotides: TGTGCCAGCAGACAGAGTTTCTCTGGAAACACCATATATTTT. Its protein product is CASRQSFSGNTIYF.

This clone was seen just once. V and J are TRBV5-4 and TRBJ2-7; D not resolved. The CDR3 is 14 amino acids. From germline, CDR1 is SGHNT and CDR2 YYREEE (reference sequence). V was clipped by 0 bases and J by 4 bases, with 11 bases between them. CDR3 nucleotide sequence: TGTGCCAGCAGCTTGGCGGGTCCCGATTACGAGCAGTACTTC. Translated, it gives CASSLAGPDYEQYF.

The table lists this clone with a count of one. The chain recombines TRBV10-3 with TRBJ2-3, with 11 positions matching TRBD2. Germline V gene data show CDR1 as ENHRY and CDR2 as SYGVKD. The ends lost 5 bases at V and 3 bases at J; junction bases unmatched: 4. CDR3 length: 15 residues. The CDR3 is CAISLAGGTTDTQYF. CDR3 nucleotide sequence: TGTGCCATCAGTCTAGCGGGAGGAACGACAGATACGCAGTATTTT.

J is TRBJ2-5 and V is TRBV7-2; D not certain. CDR1 SGHTA and CDR2 FQGNSA come from the germline V gene. V was trimmed by 1 base and J by 5 bases, leaving 8 bases between them. The CDR3 covers 13 residues. The CDR3 reads CASSLVDTETQYF. CDR3 DNA sequence: TGTGCCAGCAGCTTAGTAGACACCGAGACCCAGTACTTC.

This clone was picked up one time. The genes are TRBV2 and TRBJ2-5; 12 bases fit TRBD1. The CDR3 spans 16 residues. Per the germline V gene, CDR1 is SNHLY and CDR2 is FYNNEI. V lost 6 bases to trimming and J lost 6 bases; unmatched junction nucleotides: 11. Here the CDR3 reads CASRGPGQGAGKTQYF. The DNA of the CDR3 is TGTGCCAGCAGAGGCCCGGGACAGGGGGCGGGAAAGACCCAGTACTTC.

The V gene is TRBV7-3, the J gene TRBJ1-2; TRBD1 matches 7 bases. Germline CDR1 and CDR2: SGHTA and FQGTGA. The CDR3 runs to 13 residues. The V gene end was trimmed by 5 bases and the J gene end by 4 bases; junction bases not matched to a gene: 4. CDR3 coding DNA: TGTGCCAGCAGCCCAGGGGGGACCTATGGCTACACCTTC. Its protein is CASSPGGTYGYTF.